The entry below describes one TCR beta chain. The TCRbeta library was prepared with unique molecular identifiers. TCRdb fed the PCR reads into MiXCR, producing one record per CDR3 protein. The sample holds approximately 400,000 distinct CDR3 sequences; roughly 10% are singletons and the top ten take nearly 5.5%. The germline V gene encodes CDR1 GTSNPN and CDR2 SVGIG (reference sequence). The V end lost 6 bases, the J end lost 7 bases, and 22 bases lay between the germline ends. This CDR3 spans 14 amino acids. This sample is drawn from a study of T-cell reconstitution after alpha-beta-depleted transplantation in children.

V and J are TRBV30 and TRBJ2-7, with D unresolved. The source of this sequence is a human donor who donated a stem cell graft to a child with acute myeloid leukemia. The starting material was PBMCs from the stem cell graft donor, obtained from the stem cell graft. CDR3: CACGLGLIMGEQYF. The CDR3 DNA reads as TGTGCCTGCGGCTTGGGCCTAATTATGGGGGAGCAGTACTTC. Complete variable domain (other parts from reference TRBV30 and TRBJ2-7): SQTIHQWPATLVQPVGSPLSLECTVEGTSNPNLYWYRQAAGRGLQLLFYSVGIGQISSEVPQNLSASRPQDRQFILSSKKLLLSDSGFYLCACGLGLIMGEQYFGPGTRLTVT.